The next 29 T cell receptor beta chains were all read from a single sample in a study of T cells after yellow fever vaccination. TCRdb ran MiXCR on the 5' RACE reads and lists one entry per CDR3 protein. This sample has hundreds of thousands of distinct CDR3 sequences, with approximately 13% found just once. The sequencing used PBMCs, collected on the day of the yellow fever booster vaccination. Receptor source: a man between 25 and 39 years old who received the YFV17D yellow fever vaccine.

This clonotype was counted between two and nine times. This rearrangement joins TRBV9 to TRBJ2-1; D gene ambiguous. The germline gives CDR1 SGDLS, CDR2 YYNGEE. This CDR3 contains 12 residues. V dropped 0 bases and J dropped 9 bases, with 7 bases sitting between them. The CDR3 loop reads CASSVDLGEQFF. The CDR3 DNA is TGTGCCAGCAGCGTAGACCTGGGTGAGCAGTTCTTC. Using reference TRBV9 and TRBJ2-1 for the parts outside the CDR3, the full variable domain is DSGVTQTPKHLITATGQRVTLRCSPRSGDLSVYWYQQSLDQGLQFLIQYYNGEERAKGNILERFSAQQFPDLHSELNLSSLELGDSALYFCASSVDLGEQFFGPGTRLTVL.

The rearrangement links TRBV20-1 to TRBJ2-1; TRBD2 agrees at 7 bases. With 5 bases clipped from V and 7 bases from J, the junction kept 11 bases outside the gene matches. The CDR3 runs 14 residues. The V gene's germline CDR1 is DFQATT and CDR2 SNEGSKA (reference sequence). The CDR3 bases are TGCAGTGCTCCCCCCGGCGGGAGTGTTAATGAGCAGTTCTTC. Amino acids: CSAPPGGSVNEQFF.

This chain connects TRBV15 to TRBJ1-5; D call uncertain. There are 15 residues in the CDR3. Trimming stripped 0 bases from V and 5 bases from J, with 11 bases between. The germline V gene encodes CDR1 LNHNV and CDR2 YYDKDF (reference sequence). The CDR3 spells CATSREDGPDQPQHF. DNA of the CDR3: TGTGCCACCAGCAGAGAGGATGGGCCGGATCAGCCCCAGCATTTT.

This rearrangement joins TRBV7-2 to TRBJ2-7, with 7 bases lining up with TRBD2. V lost 0 bases to trimming and J lost 4 bases; unmatched junction nucleotides: 9. The CDR3 sequence is 16 residues long. CDR1 SGHTA and CDR2 FQGNSA come from the germline V gene. The CDR3 loop is CASSLASGSGLYEQYF. CDR3 DNA sequence: TGTGCCAGCAGCTTAGCAAGTGGTAGCGGGTTGTACGAGCAGTACTTC.

This sequence joins TRBV7-2 and TRBJ2-1, with D perhaps being TRBD1 or TRBD2 (7 bases each). The CDR3 spans 14 residues. V lost 1 base and J 13 bases, leaving 17 bases between the germline ends. Germline CDR1 is SGHTA and CDR2 is FQGNSA. The CDR3 DNA reads TGTGCCAGCAGCTTAGGGCCCCGCAGGGGGGGTCAGTTCTTC. Protein product: CASSLGPRRGGQFF.

In its sample, this clonotype was seen a few times. This chain links TRBV10-3 with TRBJ1-5; D is ambiguous. V lost 2 bases and J lost 1, with 6 bases in between. CDR1 is ENHRY and CDR2 is SYGVKD in the germline V gene. The CDR3 extends over 14 amino acids. The CDR3 DNA reads as TGTGCCATCAGTGAGGGTAGGAGCAATCAGCCCCAGCATTTT. As protein: CAISEGRSNQPQHF.

This clonotype came up a few times. This chain joins TRBV20-1 and TRBJ2-3, with 12 bases identical to TRBD2. After removal of 5 bases from V and 0 bases from J, the junction contained 3 bases not matched to a gene. Germline CDR1 and CDR2: DFQATT and SNEGSKA (reference sequence). The CDR3 contains 15 residues. CDR3 sequence reads: CSAWTSGVSTDTQYF. The CDR3 bases are TGCAGTGCTTGGACTAGCGGGGTCAGCACAGATACGCAGTATTTT.

The genes are TRBV24-1 and TRBJ2-3, with D hard to call. CDR1 KGHDR and CDR2 SFDVKD come from the germline V gene. The germline V and J ends were trimmed by 0 bases and 5 bases, with 5 bases remaining between them. The CDR3 totals 13 residues. This CDR3 reads CATSDLLGDTQYF. DNA of the CDR3: TGTGCCACCAGTGATTTGCTCGGAGATACGCAGTATTTT.

The chain links TRBV29-1 to TRBJ2-4; 10 bases match TRBD1. Germline V gives CDR1 SQVTM, CDR2 ANQGSEA. V shed 3 bases and J 16 bases; nucleotides not matched to a gene: 6. This CDR3 has 11 residues. The CDR3 sequence is CSVELGTGVYF. The CDR3 coding sequence is TGCAGCGTTGAGTTGGGGACAGGGGTTTACTTC.

A remark on this clonotype: A read error may produce the germline difference seen at one junction end. The chain combines TRBV23-1 with TRBJ1-6, with 7 positions matching TRBD1. TRBV23-1 is an open reading frame, and its role is uncertain. The CDR3 length is 17 residues. CDR3 protein: CASSRQGPAQHNSPLHF. CDR3 coding DNA: TGCGCCAGCAGCCGACAGGGCCCAGCCCAGCATAATTCACCCCTCCACTTC.

The chain couples TRBV12-3 or TRBV12-4 to TRBJ2-2; 10 bases map to TRBD2. This CDR3 comprises 18 residues. The CDR3 DNA follows: TGTACCTTCTGTTTCCAAAGCGGGGGGGCTGCGATTACCGGGGAGCTGTTTTTT. This translates into CTFCFQSGGAAITGELFF.

The sample holds a few counts of this clonotype. The chain recombines TRBV7-2 with TRBJ2-3; TRBD1 aligns across 9 bases. CDR1 and CDR2 from the germline V gene are SGHTA and FQGNSA. The J segment lost 5 bases and the V segment lost 6 bases, leaving 6 bases of the junction unmatched. The CDR3 contains 14 residues. CDR3 region: CASSATGGEDTQYF. The CDR3 DNA reads as TGTGCCAGCAGTGCGACAGGGGGTGAAGATACGCAGTATTTT.

This clonotype was seen more than once but under ten times. The chain carries TRBV7-2 and TRBJ1-1; 7 nucleotides align to TRBD1. The CDR3 extends over 14 amino acids. Germline lookup yields CDR1 SGHTA and CDR2 FQGNSA. J lost 3 bases, V lost 4 bases, and 5 bases had no gene match. The CDR3 spells CASSWRGRDTEAFF. The CDR3, as DNA: TGTGCCAGCAGCTGGAGGGGGCGGGACACTGAAGCTTTCTTT.

The chain uses TRBV20-1 and TRBJ2-3; 15 nucleotides match TRBD2. This CDR3 is 19 amino acids long. Per germline, CDR1 DFQATT and CDR2 SNEGSKA (reference sequence). Trimming removed 3 bases from V and 1 base from J; junction bases left unmatched: 11. CDR3 sequence (DNA): TGCAGTGCTAGCGGACTAGCGGGAGGGCGTAATACGGGCACAGATACGCAGTATTTT. It translates to CSASGLAGGRNTGTDTQYF.

This clonotype was counted a few times. The CDR3 DNA reads as TGTGCCTGGAGTACAGGGTTCACAGATACGCAGTATTTT. Protein product: CAWSTGFTDTQYF. The gene calls are TRBV30 and TRBJ2-3, with a weak D call TRBD1 (6 bases). Germline CDR1 reads GTSNPN; CDR2 reads SVGIG (reference sequence). Trimming removed 2 bases from V and 2 bases from J, with 8 bases in between. This CDR3 is built from 13 residues.

There are a few counts of this clonotype. The chain links TRBV7-9 to TRBJ2-5; tentative D call: TRBD1 (5 bases). This CDR3 has 14 amino acids. Germline CDR1 SEHNR, CDR2 FQNEAQ (reference sequence). V dropped 0 bases and J dropped 5 bases, with 10 bases sitting between them. Here the CDR3 reads CASSLAPKGETQYF. DNA of the CDR3: TGTGCCAGCAGCTTAGCCCCGAAGGGGGAGACCCAGTACTTC.

The table lists this clonotype with a few counts. The V call is TRBV10-1, the J call TRBJ2-3, with TRBD2 matching 10 bases. This CDR3 spans 15 amino acids. Germline CDR1 reads WNHNN; CDR2 reads SYGVQD (reference sequence). After removal of 4 bases from V and 5 bases from J, the junction contained 6 bases not matched to a gene. The CDR3 DNA is TGCGCCAGCAGTGTTCTAGCGGGAGAAATAGATACGCAGTATTTT. Its translation: CASSVLAGEIDTQYF.

The chain combines TRBV28 with TRBJ2-7, with 7 bases identical to TRBD1. V trimming: 6 bases; J trimming: 9 bases; junction bases outside the gene matches: 8. CDR3 length: 12 residues. The germline CDR1 and CDR2 sequences are MDHEN and SYDVKM. The chain's CDR3 is CASRPTGARQYF. The DNA of the CDR3 is TGTGCCAGCAGACCAACAGGGGCCCGGCAGTACTTC.

V and J are TRBV5-1 and TRBJ2-5, with 7 bases fitting TRBD2. This CDR3 contains 14 residues. The ends lost 5 bases at V and 4 bases at J; junction bases unmatched: 8. Germline CDR1 SGHRS, CDR2 YFSETQ. CDR3 loop: CASRGGSFAETQYF. The CDR3 DNA sequence: TGCGCCAGCAGGGGGGGGAGTTTCGCAGAGACCCAGTACTTC. The complete variable domain, with remaining parts taken from reference TRBV5-1 and TRBJ2-5, reads KAGVTQTPRYLIKTRGQQVTLSCSPISGHRSVSWYQQTPGQGLQFLFEYFSETQRNKGNFPGRFSGRQFSNSRSEMNVSTLELGDSALYLCASRGGSFAETQYFGPGTRLLVL.

The chain carries TRBV20-1 and TRBJ2-1, with D perhaps matching TRBD1 (5 bases). Trimming removed 4 bases from V and 5 bases from J, with 15 bases in between. Germline values: CDR1 DFQATT, CDR2 SNEGSKA (reference sequence). CDR3 size: 14 residues. The CDR3 loop is CSAMVKGLHNEQFF. Here the CDR3 DNA reads TGCAGTGCTATGGTTAAGGGGCTGCACAATGAGCAGTTCTTC.

There are a few counts of this clonotype. V gene TRBV27 combines with J gene TRBJ2-5, with D perhaps TRBD1 (6 bases). CDR3 length: 15 amino acids. Trimming pared 4 bases from V and 2 bases from J, leaving 14 bases between. Germline loops: CDR1 MNHEY, CDR2 SMNVEV (reference sequence). The chain's CDR3 is CASSSLGGKQETQYF. As DNA, the CDR3 is TGTGCCAGCAGTTCTTTAGGGGGAAAGCAAGAGACCCAGTACTTC.

V and J are TRBV7-9 and TRBJ2-1, with 9 bases identical to TRBD2. V lost 5 bases to trimming and J lost 0 bases; unmatched junction nucleotides: 2. The CDR3 is 15 amino acids. Germline-derived CDR1 and CDR2 are SEHNR and FQNEAQ (reference sequence). As DNA, the CDR3 is TGTGCCAGCAGCAATAGCGGGAGCTCCTACAATGAGCAGTTCTTC. Translated, it gives CASSNSGSSYNEQFF.

This clonotype was observed a few times. J is TRBJ2-3 and V is TRBV7-9, with 11 bases matching TRBD2. The germline CDR1 and CDR2 sequences are SEHNR and FQNEAQ (reference sequence). Losses at the gene ends were 5 bases for V and 4 bases for J; bases not matched to a gene: 5. The CDR3 sequence is 15 residues long. In DNA form, the CDR3 reads TGTGCCAGCAGCATACTAGCGGGAGTTTCAGATACGCAGTATTTT. Protein sequence: CASSILAGVSDTQYF.

This chain connects TRBV11-2 to TRBJ2-5; no firm D call. Germline V gene data show CDR1 as SGHAT and CDR2 as FQNNGV. The CDR3 covers 18 residues. Between the trimmed V and J ends, which lost 1 base and 1 base, there was a span of 19 bases. The CDR3 DNA follows: TGTGCCAGCAGCTTAGGACACGCGGTAGGCGAGATCCAAGAGACCCAGTACTTC. Protein product: CASSLGHAVGEIQETQYF.

This clonotype was seen a few times. The CDR3 protein is CSARGKGGRDNEQFF. The CDR3 DNA is TGCAGTGCTAGGGGGAAAGGAGGACGGGACAATGAGCAGTTCTTC. V is TRBV20-1 and J is TRBJ2-1; TRBD2 might be the D (5 bases). V gave up 3 bases and J gave up 5 bases, with 17 bases separating them. Germline CDR1 DFQATT, CDR2 SNEGSKA (reference sequence). The CDR3 spans 15 residues.

This clonotype has at least ten counts. The V gene is TRBV5-1, the J gene TRBJ2-7; 15 positions agree with TRBD2. This CDR3 is 16 amino acids long. Unmatched junction bases numbered 2, after V lost 0 bases and J lost 4 bases. The germline gives CDR1 SGHRS, CDR2 YFSETQ. CDR3 sequence reads: CASSLAGTSGGYEQYF. In nucleotides, the CDR3 is TGCGCCAGCAGCTTGGCCGGGACTAGCGGGGGGTACGAGCAGTACTTC.

This clonotype was observed a few times. This chain uses TRBV4-1 with TRBJ2-5; D is ambiguous. The CDR3 contains 15 residues. The V and J ends lost 0 bases and 4 bases respectively, with 12 bases between them. Germline V CDR1 and CDR2: MGHRA, YSYEKL. CDR3 residues: CASSQDLGMRETQYF. CDR3 nucleotide sequence: TGCGCCAGCAGCCAAGATTTGGGGATGCGAGAGACCCAGTACTTC.

In its sample, this clonotype was seen a few times. V usage is TRBV14 and J usage is TRBJ2-2; D may be TRBD2 (6 bases). CDR1 SGHDN and CDR2 FVKESK come from the germline V gene. The CDR3 covers 17 residues. V dropped 2 bases and J dropped 5 bases, with 18 bases sitting between them. CDR3 residues: CASSQWEPGVGTGELFF. The CDR3 coding sequence is TGTGCCAGCAGCCAATGGGAACCGGGAGTTGGGACCGGGGAGCTGTTTTTT.

This sequence joins TRBV12-3 or TRBV12-4 and TRBJ2-5; D may match TRBD1 or TRBD2 (5 bases each). The CDR3 covers 17 residues. V was shortened by 7 bases and J by 5 bases, with 26 bases between the two germline ends. CDR3 protein: CASTPRPRGMITETQYF. CDR3 nucleotide sequence: TGTGCCAGCACCCCCCGCCCCCGGGGCATGATCACGGAGACCCAGTACTTC.